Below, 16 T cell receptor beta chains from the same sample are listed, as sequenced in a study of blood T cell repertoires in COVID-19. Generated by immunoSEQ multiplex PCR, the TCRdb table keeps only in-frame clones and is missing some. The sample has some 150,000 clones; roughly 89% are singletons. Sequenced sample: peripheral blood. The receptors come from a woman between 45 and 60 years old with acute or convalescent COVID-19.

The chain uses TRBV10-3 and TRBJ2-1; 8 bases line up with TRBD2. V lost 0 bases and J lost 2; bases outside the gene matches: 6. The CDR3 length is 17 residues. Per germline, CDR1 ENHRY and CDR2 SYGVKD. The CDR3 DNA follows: TGTGCCATCAGTGAGTCGAGGGGCGGGAGGACCTACAATGAGCAGTTCTTC. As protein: CAISESRGGRTYNEQFF.

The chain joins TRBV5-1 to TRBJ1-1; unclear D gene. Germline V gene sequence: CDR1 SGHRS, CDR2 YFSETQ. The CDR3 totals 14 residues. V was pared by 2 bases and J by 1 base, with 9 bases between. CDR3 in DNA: TGCGCCAGCAGCTTCGGCGGGCCGAACACTGAAGCTTTCTTT. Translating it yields CASSFGGPNTEAFF.

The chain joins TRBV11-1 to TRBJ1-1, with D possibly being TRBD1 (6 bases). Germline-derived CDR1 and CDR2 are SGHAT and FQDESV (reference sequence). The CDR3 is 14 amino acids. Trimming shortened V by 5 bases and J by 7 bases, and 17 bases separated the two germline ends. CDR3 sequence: CASSPGPGGGEAFF. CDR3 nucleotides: TGTGCCAGCAGCCCCGGGCCTGGGGGCGGTGAAGCTTTCTTT.

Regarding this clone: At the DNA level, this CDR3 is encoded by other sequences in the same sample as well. CDR3 in amino acids: CASSLAGDGYTF. The CDR3 DNA reads TGTGCCAGCAGCTTAGCGGGCGATGGCTACACCTTC. This chain connects TRBV7-6 to TRBJ1-2, with D uncertain. CDR1 is SGHVS and CDR2 is FNYEAQ in the germline V gene. This CDR3 contains 12 residues. The ends were cut back, 0 bases at V and 6 bases at J, with 5 bases in the middle.

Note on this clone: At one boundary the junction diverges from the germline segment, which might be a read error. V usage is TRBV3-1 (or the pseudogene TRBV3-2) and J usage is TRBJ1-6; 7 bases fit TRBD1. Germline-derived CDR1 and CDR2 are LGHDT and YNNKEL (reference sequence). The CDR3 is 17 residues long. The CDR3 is CASSHDRVLSSNSPLHF. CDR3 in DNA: TGTGCCAGCAGCCATGACAGGGTCCTATCCTCTAATTCACCCCTCCACTTT.

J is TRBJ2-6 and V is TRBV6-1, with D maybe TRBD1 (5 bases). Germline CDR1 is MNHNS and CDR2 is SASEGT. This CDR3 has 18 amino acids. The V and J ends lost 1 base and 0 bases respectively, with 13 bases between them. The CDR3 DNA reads TGTGCCAGCAGTGAAGGGACATCAAGCTTCTCTGGGGCCAACGTCCTGACTTTC. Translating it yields CASSEGTSSFSGANVLTF.

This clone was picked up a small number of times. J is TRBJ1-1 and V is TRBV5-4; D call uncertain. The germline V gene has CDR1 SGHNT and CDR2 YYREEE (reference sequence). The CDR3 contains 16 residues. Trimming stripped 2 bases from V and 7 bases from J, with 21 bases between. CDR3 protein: CASSFPPGRGFHEAFF. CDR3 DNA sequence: TGTGCCAGCAGCTTCCCCCCCGGGAGAGGTTTTCATGAAGCTTTCTTT.

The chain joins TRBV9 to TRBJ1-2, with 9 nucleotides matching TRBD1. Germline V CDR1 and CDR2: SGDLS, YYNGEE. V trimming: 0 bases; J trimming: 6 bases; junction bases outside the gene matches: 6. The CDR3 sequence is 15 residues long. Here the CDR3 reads CASSVEQGALNGYTF. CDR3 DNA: TGTGCCAGCAGCGTAGAACAGGGGGCTTTAAATGGCTACACCTTC. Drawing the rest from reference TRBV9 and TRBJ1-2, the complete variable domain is DSGVTQTPKHLITATGQRVTLRCSPRSGDLSVYWYQQSLDQGLQFLIQYYNGEERAKGNILERFSAQQFPDLHSELNLSSLELGDSALYFCASSVEQGALNGYTFGSGTRLTVV.

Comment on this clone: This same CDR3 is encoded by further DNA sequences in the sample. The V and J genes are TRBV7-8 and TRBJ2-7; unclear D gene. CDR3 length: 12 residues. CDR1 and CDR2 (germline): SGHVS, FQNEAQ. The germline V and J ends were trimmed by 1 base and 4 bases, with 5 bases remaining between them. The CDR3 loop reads CASSLEIYEQYF. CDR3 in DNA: TGTGCCAGCAGCTTAGAAATATACGAGCAGTACTTC.

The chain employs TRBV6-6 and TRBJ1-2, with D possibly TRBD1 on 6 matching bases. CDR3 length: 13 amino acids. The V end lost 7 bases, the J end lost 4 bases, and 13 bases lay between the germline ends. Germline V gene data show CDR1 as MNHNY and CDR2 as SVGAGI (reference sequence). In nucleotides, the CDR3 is TGTGCCAGCAAACCGACAGGACCCTATGGCTACACCTTC. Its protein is CASKPTGPYGYTF.

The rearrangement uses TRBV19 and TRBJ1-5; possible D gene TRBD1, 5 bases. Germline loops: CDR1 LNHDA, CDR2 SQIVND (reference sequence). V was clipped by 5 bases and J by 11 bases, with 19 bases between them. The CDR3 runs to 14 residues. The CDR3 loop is CASSVTIRSGSQHF. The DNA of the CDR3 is TGTGCCAGTAGTGTCACGATAAGATCAGGGTCCCAGCATTTT.

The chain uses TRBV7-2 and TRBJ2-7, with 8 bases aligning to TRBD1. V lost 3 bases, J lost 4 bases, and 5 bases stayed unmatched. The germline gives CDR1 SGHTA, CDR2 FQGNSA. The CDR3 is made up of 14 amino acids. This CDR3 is CASSFDRGAYEQYF. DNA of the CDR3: TGTGCCAGCAGCTTCGACAGGGGTGCGTACGAGCAGTACTTC.

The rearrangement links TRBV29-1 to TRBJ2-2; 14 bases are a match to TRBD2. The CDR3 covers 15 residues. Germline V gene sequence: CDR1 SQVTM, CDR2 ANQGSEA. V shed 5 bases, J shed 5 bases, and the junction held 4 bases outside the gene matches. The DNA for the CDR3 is TGCAGCGTTCGACTAGCGGGAGGGATTACCGGGGAGCTGTTTTTT. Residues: CSVRLAGGITGELFF.

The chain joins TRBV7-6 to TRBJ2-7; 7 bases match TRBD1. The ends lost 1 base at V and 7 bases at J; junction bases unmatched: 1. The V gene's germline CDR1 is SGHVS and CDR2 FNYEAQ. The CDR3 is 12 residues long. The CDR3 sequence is CASSLGGQEQYF. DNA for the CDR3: TGTGCCAGCAGCTTAGGGGGACAGGAGCAGTACTTC.

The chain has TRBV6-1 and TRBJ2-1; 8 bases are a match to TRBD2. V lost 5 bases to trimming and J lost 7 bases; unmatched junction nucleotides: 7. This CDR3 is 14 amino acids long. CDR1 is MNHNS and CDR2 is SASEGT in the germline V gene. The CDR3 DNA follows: TGTGCCAGCAGTTTAACGGGGGGGCCGAATGAGCAGTTCTTC. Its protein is CASSLTGGPNEQFF.

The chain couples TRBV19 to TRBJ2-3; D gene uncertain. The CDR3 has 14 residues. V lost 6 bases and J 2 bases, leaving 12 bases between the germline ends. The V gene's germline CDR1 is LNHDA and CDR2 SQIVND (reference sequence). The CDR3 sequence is CASRDGAYTDTQYF. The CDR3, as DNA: TGTGCCAGTAGAGATGGTGCCTACACAGATACGCAGTATTTT. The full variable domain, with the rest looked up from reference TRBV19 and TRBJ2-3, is DGGITQSPKYLFRKEGQNVTLSCEQNLNHDAMYWYRQDPGQGLRLIYYSQIVNDFQKGDIAEGYSVSREKKESFPLTVTSAQKNPTAFYLCASRDGAYTDTQYFGPGTRLTVL.